These 10 T cell receptor beta chains were all obtained from the same sample, sequenced in a study of beta chain features in type 1 diabetes. Isolated RNA was reverse transcribed in full, so expressed TCRB transcripts were sequenced. Repertoires were generated with immunoSEQ multiplex PCR, while TCRdb's copy carries only in-frame clones and drops some. The sample includes nearly 250,000 clones, under 70% seen only once; the top ten take 0.053%. Sequencing was performed on naive CD4+ T cells from blood. These receptors originate from a man in his thirties or forties in good health.

This chain connects TRBV28 to TRBJ2-2, with D maybe TRBD1 (5 bases). Trimming shortened V by 5 bases and J by 4 bases, and 14 bases separated the two germline ends. The CDR3 spans 15 residues. Looked up from germline, CDR1 is MDHEN and CDR2 is SYDVKM. The CDR3 DNA follows: TGTGCCAGCAGTCCGCGACAGTTCCGCACCGGGGAGCTGTTTTTT. Its protein is CASSPRQFRTGELFF. Combining the CDR3 with reference TRBV28 and TRBJ2-2 gives the whole variable domain DVKVTQSSRYLVKRTGEKVFLECVQDMDHENMFWYRQDPGLGLRLIYFSYDVKMKEKGDIPEGYSVSREKKERFSLILESASTNQTSMYLCASSPRQFRTGELFFGEGSRLTVL.

A word on this clone: The junction differs from germline at one of its ends, possibly a read error. The V call is TRBV30, the J call TRBJ2-4, with D uncertain. The CDR3 sequence is 8 residues long. Germline V gives CDR1 GTSNPN, CDR2 SVGIG (reference sequence). CDR3 sequence: CSEDIQYF. In nucleotides, the CDR3 is TGCTCCGAGGACATTCAGTACTTC.

With respect to this clone: Other DNA sequences in this specimen translate into the identical CDR3. V usage is TRBV7-2 and J usage is TRBJ2-3; D gene uncertain. Germline assignment: CDR1 SGHTA and CDR2 FQGNSA. This CDR3 has 12 amino acids. Trimming took 5 bases from V and 2 from J, leaving 5 bases between them. The CDR3: CASSRNTDTQYF. CDR3 DNA sequence: TGTGCCAGCAGCCGTAACACAGATACGCAGTATTTT.

The chain combines TRBV7-2 with TRBJ2-3; D gene uncertain. Deletions cut 0 bases from V and 5 bases from J, with 9 bases between. CDR1 SGHTA and CDR2 FQGNSA come from the germline V gene. The CDR3 runs to 14 residues. In nucleotides, the CDR3 is TGTGCCAGCAGCTTAGCAGGGTTCAAAGATACGCAGTATTTT. This translates into CASSLAGFKDTQYF.

The chain uses TRBV30 and TRBJ2-7; 8 bases line up with TRBD2. Unmatched junction bases numbered 12, after V lost 2 bases and J lost 3 bases. The CDR3 totals 16 residues. The germline CDR1 and CDR2 sequences are GTSNPN and SVGIG (reference sequence). CDR3 DNA sequence: TGTGCCTGGAGTCGCGGCTGGGCGGGAGGAGACTACGAGCAGTACTTC. This sequence encodes CAWSRGWAGGDYEQYF.

The chain uses TRBV4-3 and TRBJ2-5; TRBD2 agrees at 10 bases. The length of the CDR3 is 15 residues. The junction had 7 bases not matched to a gene; V was cut back by 4 bases and J by 5 bases. Looked up from germline, CDR1 is LGHNA and CDR2 is YSLEER. The CDR3 here is CASSRLAGVGETQYF. CDR3 in DNA: TGCGCCAGCAGCCGTCTAGCGGGAGTAGGGGAGACCCAGTACTTC.

This chain joins TRBV4-3 and TRBJ1-6; no firm D call. V was trimmed by 0 bases and J by 10 bases, leaving 13 bases between them. This CDR3 has 15 amino acids. Germline CDR1 LGHNA, CDR2 YSLEER. CDR3 sequence: CASSQEGTVGSPLHF. In nucleotides, the CDR3 is TGCGCCAGCAGCCAAGAAGGAACAGTGGGCTCACCCCTCCACTTT.

V and J are TRBV7-9 and TRBJ2-5, with a tentative D call TRBD1 (5 bases). The length of the CDR3 is 15 residues. V was pared by 2 bases and J by 2 bases, with 12 bases between. The germline V gene encodes CDR1 SEHNR and CDR2 FQNEAQ (reference sequence). The CDR3 region has the DNA TGTGCCAGCAGCTTAAAGGGGATCCTACAAGAGACCCAGTACTTC. Translation gives CASSLKGILQETQYF.

The J gene is TRBJ2-5, the V gene TRBV15, with D uncertain. CDR1 is LNHNV, CDR2 YYDKDF, per germline (reference sequence). V was cut by 1 base and J by 4 bases, with 7 bases left in between. The CDR3 is made up of 13 amino acids. The CDR3 DNA is TGTGCCACCAGCAGAGCTCGTCCAGAGACCCAGTACTTC. As protein: CATSRARPETQYF.

A single count supports this clone. The genes are TRBV11-2 and TRBJ2-4, with a tentative D call TRBD2 (6 bases). Looked up from germline, CDR1 is SGHAT and CDR2 is FQNNGV. V lost 3 bases and J 7 bases, leaving 16 bases between the germline ends. This CDR3 spans 15 amino acids. CDR3 bases: TGTGCCAGCAGCTTGATACTAGCTATCACGAACATTCAGTACTTC. Residues: CASSLILAITNIQYF. The full variable domain, with the rest looked up from reference TRBV11-2 and TRBJ2-4, is EAGVAQSPRYKIIEKRQSVAFWCNPISGHATLYWYQQILGQGPKLLIQFQNNGVVDDSQLPKDRFSAERLKGVDSTLKIQPAKLEDSAVYLCASSLILAITNIQYFGAGTRLSVL.